Sequencing of this T cell receptor beta chain was carried out in a study of blood T cells in healthy people across ages. This CDR3 region has 14 residues. V lost 5 bases to trimming and J lost 5 bases, with 15 bases between them. Germline CDR1 and CDR2: SGHTA and FQGNSA. Through a sample-barcoded 5' primer and a J-beta primer mix, a second PCR was run for roughly 7 to 12 cycles. In TCRdb, the 5' RACE reads were re-called with MiXCR into one record per CDR3 protein. The sample records 1.5 million to 2 million distinct CDR3 sequences, around 42% being singletons. Donors ranged from roughly 6 to 95 years old and were healthy Caucasians in Russia.

This receptor was taken from a human donor in good health. The rearrangement uses TRBV7-2 and TRBJ2-5, with D possibly being TRBD1 or TRBD2 (6 bases each). Sequenced: blood. The CDR3 reads CASSIVTGRETQYF. In nucleotides, the CDR3 is TGTGCCAGCAGCATCGTCACAGGGAGGGAGACCCAGTACTTC. The full variable domain, its missing parts supplied by reference TRBV7-2 and TRBJ2-5, is GAGVSQSPSNKVTEKGKDVELRCDPISGHTALYWYRQSLGQGLEFLIYFQGNSAPDKSGLPSDRFSAERTGGSVSTLTIQRTQQEDSAVYLCASSIVTGRETQYFGPGTRLLVL.